The rows below give T cell receptor beta chains drawn from one sample of a study of T-cell memory formation after mild COVID-19. TCRdb passed the 5' RACE reads through MiXCR, listing each CDR3 protein once. The sample shows around 390,000 distinct CDR3 sequences, roughly 15% of them seen only once. The sequenced sample consisted of PBMCs or a T cell subset sorted from them (not recorded which). These receptors all come from a man between 18 and 29 years old who had mild COVID-19 (a few samples of this study predate the infection). Cell type and time point are not known. Each CDR3 is given with its conserved first and last residue. The order of the fields is J gene, V gene, CDR3 protein.

j_call: TRBJ2-2; v_call: TRBV4-3; cdr3_aa: CASSQDSGNTGELFF
j_call: TRBJ2-1; v_call: TRBV5-1; cdr3_aa: CASSPYTGVGYNEQFF
j_call: TRBJ2-1; v_call: TRBV20-1; cdr3_aa: CSASRDNEQFF
j_call: TRBJ1-1; v_call: TRBV6-5; cdr3_aa: CASSYRGGVGATEAFF
j_call: TRBJ1-1; v_call: TRBV9; cdr3_aa: CASSVEDRGAGLAFF
j_call: TRBJ2-2; v_call: TRBV19; cdr3_aa: CASRSQGTNTGELFF
j_call: TRBJ1-3; v_call: TRBV12-3/TRBV12-4; cdr3_aa: CASRLIGLSGNTIYF
j_call: TRBJ2-7; v_call: TRBV7-9; cdr3_aa: CASSLEVDEQYF
j_call: TRBJ1-5; v_call: TRBV30; cdr3_aa: CAWYSYSNQPQHF
j_call: TRBJ2-1; v_call: TRBV29-1; cdr3_aa: CSVGVGGSYNEQFF
j_call: TRBJ1-1; v_call: TRBV28; cdr3_aa: CASTTTRGNTEAFF
j_call: TRBJ2-1; v_call: TRBV18; cdr3_aa: CASSPLAGGNNEQFF
j_call: TRBJ1-2; v_call: TRBV2; cdr3_aa: CASSEVATVEGYTF
j_call: TRBJ1-6; v_call: TRBV15; cdr3_aa: CATSREGREGPPLHF
j_call: TRBJ2-7; v_call: TRBV12-3/TRBV12-4; cdr3_aa: CASSLQASGYEQYF
j_call: TRBJ1-2; v_call: TRBV20-1; cdr3_aa: CSAYDRRGYYGYTF
j_call: TRBJ1-5; v_call: TRBV3-1; cdr3_aa: CASSPGTDSNQPQHF
j_call: TRBJ2-3; v_call: TRBV5-1; cdr3_aa: CASSRQEITDTQYF
j_call: TRBJ1-6; v_call: TRBV7-9; cdr3_aa: CASSLLWRNSPLHF
j_call: TRBJ1-6; v_call: TRBV7-2; cdr3_aa: CASSSGPQGGSSYNSPLHF
j_call: TRBJ2-1; v_call: TRBV6-4; cdr3_aa: CASSDSSGGANEQFF
j_call: TRBJ1-2; v_call: TRBV20-1; cdr3_aa: CSARSRDTTSNYGYTF
j_call: TRBJ2-3; v_call: TRBV10-3; cdr3_aa: CAISESRDLPLAQYF
j_call: TRBJ1-3; v_call: TRBV6-5; cdr3_aa: CASSYSQGNTIYF
j_call: TRBJ1-6; v_call: TRBV7-8; cdr3_aa: CASSLARGSNNSPLHF
j_call: TRBJ2-3; v_call: TRBV5-6; cdr3_aa: CASSWGMRVSDTQYF
j_call: TRBJ2-2; v_call: TRBV6-2/TRBV6-3; cdr3_aa: CASSLTGFNGELFF
j_call: TRBJ1-5; v_call: TRBV5-1; cdr3_aa: CASSLGGYNQPQHF
j_call: TRBJ1-1; v_call: TRBV12-3/TRBV12-4; cdr3_aa: CASSFVWTFF
j_call: TRBJ2-2; v_call: TRBV7-9; cdr3_aa: CASSLASTLGELFF
j_call: TRBJ2-5; v_call: TRBV12-3/TRBV12-4; cdr3_aa: CASTLTGKETQYF
j_call: TRBJ2-2; v_call: TRBV7-2; cdr3_aa: CASSYRGLNTGELFF
j_call: TRBJ1-6; v_call: TRBV5-1; cdr3_aa: CASSLSGPAYSPLHF
j_call: TRBJ2-5; v_call: TRBV5-1; cdr3_aa: CASSRLTGTQETQYF
j_call: TRBJ1-6; v_call: TRBV12-3/TRBV12-4; cdr3_aa: CASSLRGQGYSPLHF
j_call: TRBJ2-3; v_call: TRBV5-1; cdr3_aa: CASSLGSLASTDTQYF
j_call: TRBJ2-6; v_call: TRBV20-1; cdr3_aa: CSAAQGTGANVLTF
j_call: TRBJ2-1; v_call: TRBV5-4; cdr3_aa: CASRGTSGWSSYNEQFF